The clone carrying this T cell receptor beta chain was recorded at least ten times. After removal of 4 bases from V and 4 bases from J, the junction contained 2 bases not matched to a gene. The CDR3 loop spans 14 amino acids. Germline V gene lookup returns CDR1 SGHNT and CDR2 YYREEE (reference sequence). Synthesis of TCR beta cDNA was carried out from about 540 ng total RNA with a constant-region primer. Library construction for TCR beta comprised three nested multiplex PCR rounds performed with slightly modified ARM-PCR. Each of the first two PCR rounds ran nine to ten cycles with TRBV1-TRBV30 forward and C-beta reverse primers. Each CDR3 protein is one row after TCRdb ran MiXCR on the multiplex PCR reads. The table has 300,000 to 350,000 distinct CDR3 sequences, approximately 64% seen once; the top ten hold 5% to 6.5%. The sample comes from a study of tumor-infiltrating lymphocytes in primary liver carcinoma. Background on the study: Enrolled patients were male and female, aged 30 to 69 years.

The blood RNA (from unsorted whole blood) was obtained, and germline DNA was also extracted. Sequenced: peripheral blood. The chain recombines TRBV5-4 with TRBJ2-3; 11 positions agree with TRBD1. This TCR was sampled from a man aged 35 to 55 with primary liver carcinoma and hepatitis B virus infection. The CDR3 sequence: CASSGQGASDTQYF. For the CDR3, the DNA is TGTGCCAGCAGCGGACAGGGGGCATCAGATACGCAGTATTTT.